The sequence of this T cell receptor (beta chain) was determined in a study of blood T cell repertoires in COVID-19. Study background: The samples span acute and convalescent COVID-19 from the United States, Italy and Spain. In each case, the material was cDNA or gDNA derived from T cells, B-cell-depleted T cells, or PBMCs.

In the source study's methods: Using reference gene primer amplification, nucleated cell counts were estimated. This table comes from immunoSEQ multiplex PCR, and its TCRdb copy is limited to in-frame clones, with some not included. V, J and clone size were drawn from that table, and D and trimming were deduced from the DNA. This sample has approximately 150,000 clones, with around 90% found just once. J lost 4 bases, V lost 2 bases, and 4 bases had no gene match. The CDR3 is 15 amino acids. Per germline, CDR1 MNHNY and CDR2 SVGAGI (reference sequence). This sequence originates from a woman aged 50 to 60 with acute or convalescent COVID-19. V is TRBV6-6 and J is TRBJ1-3, with 8 bases matching TRBD1. Sequencing used peripheral blood. The CDR3 region has the DNA TGTGCCAGCAGTTACGAAGACAGGGGCGGAAACACCATATATTTT. It translates to CASSYEDRGGNTIYF.